This T cell receptor (beta chain) comes out of a study of identical twins. After template switching added a universal primer site, the resulting cDNA carried unique molecular identifiers. TCRdb used MiXCR to reprocess the 5' RACE reads, holding one entry per CDR3 protein. The data hold hundreds of thousands of distinct CDR3 sequences, with 6% to 6.5% observed a single time. General study points: Abundant beta clonotypes from cord blood had fewer insertions, unlike memory repertoires, which showed none. Beta out-of-frame sequences showed weaker excess twin sharing. Because invariant MAIT and iNKT cells could be present, zero-insertion analyses could be partly confounded.

V was pared by 6 bases and J by 5 bases, with 10 bases of the junction left unmatched. The CDR3 is 14 amino acids. This clonotype was counted ten times or more. Its specificity is not known. The sample comprised naive T cells sorted from blood. This receptor was obtained from a man younger than 30 in good health. The chain employs TRBV12-3 or TRBV12-4 and TRBJ2-7; 7 bases fit TRBD2. This chain's CDR3 is CASSSAGVAHEQYF. CDR3 nucleotides: TGTGCCAGCAGCTCTGCGGGAGTTGCCCACGAGCAGTACTTC.